This is a list of T cell receptor beta chains from one sample in a study of blood T cell repertoires in COVID-19. TCRdb keeps only in-frame clones here, not all; method: immunoSEQ multiplex PCR. The sample lists some 270,000 clones; roughly 88% were seen once. Input material: peripheral blood. These receptor sequences come from a woman in her seventies with acute or convalescent COVID-19. Each CDR3 is given with its conserved first and last residue. The order of the fields is clone size, J gene, V gene, CDR3 protein. Clone size appears in some rows only: once, few, many, or a class for an expanded clone.

abundance: once; j_gene: TRBJ1-4; v_gene: TRBV2; CDR3aa: CASSGTRAGVEKLFF
abundance: NA; j_gene: TRBJ2-1; v_gene: TRBV6-1; CDR3aa: CASSVRLAGGLGSYNEQFF
abundance: NA; j_gene: TRBJ2-4; v_gene: TRBV19; CDR3aa: CASSIFLGRDRPIQYF
abundance: NA; j_gene: TRBJ2-3; v_gene: TRBV2; CDR3aa: CASSLAGGTDTQYF
abundance: NA; j_gene: TRBJ2-1; v_gene: TRBV7-3; CDR3aa: CASSLERGVYNEQFF
abundance: NA; j_gene: TRBJ1-6; v_gene: TRBV30; CDR3aa: CAWSGNSPLHF
abundance: NA; j_gene: TRBJ2-3; v_gene: TRBV6-5; CDR3aa: CASRPGTRGSDTQYF
abundance: NA; j_gene: TRBJ1-1; v_gene: TRBV11-2; CDR3aa: CASSFGTANTEAFF
abundance: NA; j_gene: TRBJ1-5; v_gene: TRBV4-2; CDR3aa: CASSQLGGDRSQHF
abundance: once; j_gene: TRBJ2-5; v_gene: TRBV9; CDR3aa: CASSVVGGAGETQYF
abundance: once; j_gene: TRBJ2-7; v_gene: TRBV5-4; CDR3aa: CASSLAPGAYEQYF
abundance: NA; j_gene: TRBJ1-2; v_gene: TRBV7-9; CDR3aa: CASSRFTEIYGYTF
abundance: NA; j_gene: TRBJ2-5; v_gene: TRBV9; CDR3aa: CASSLWGGYQETQYF
abundance: NA; j_gene: TRBJ1-1; v_gene: TRBV6-4; CDR3aa: CASRPDSWNTEAFF
abundance: NA; j_gene: TRBJ1-2; v_gene: TRBV3-1/TRBV3-2; CDR3aa: CASSHQPGTQGHGYTF
abundance: NA; j_gene: TRBJ2-1; v_gene: TRBV3-1/TRBV3-2; CDR3aa: CASSQDLRRDRANNEQFF
abundance: NA; j_gene: TRBJ1-2; v_gene: TRBV3-1/TRBV3-2; CDR3aa: CASSQGQFYGYTF
abundance: NA; j_gene: TRBJ2-7; v_gene: TRBV11-2; CDR3aa: CASSINRGTDYGEQYF
abundance: once; j_gene: TRBJ2-1; v_gene: TRBV4-2; CDR3aa: CASSQDLRQRTAYNEQFF
abundance: NA; j_gene: TRBJ2-3; v_gene: TRBV5-4; CDR3aa: CASSTGGDTQYF
abundance: NA; j_gene: TRBJ1-2; v_gene: TRBV11-2; CDR3aa: CASSPQGYYGYTF
abundance: NA; j_gene: TRBJ2-7; v_gene: TRBV4-1; CDR3aa: CASSRPLVSGTKLSYEQYF